This T cell receptor (beta chain) was identified during a study of T cell responses to AZD1222 COVID-19 vaccine (dated by TCRdb to the early 2020s). For the wider study: AZD1222 recipients whose second dose came at about 4 weeks and those whose second dose came at about 12 weeks were combined into one group, since spike-specific TCR depth and breadth did not differ between the two schedules. TCR sequencing covered 230 to 250 trial participants: about 210 given two doses of AZD1222 and about 26 given two doses of MenACWY control vaccine. Enrollment into the trials was organized by age into subgroups of 18-55, 56-69 and 70-plus years, and those subgroups contained roughly 150, 30 and 60 TCR-sequenced participants, respectively. What the work shows at the level of the full study, not this receptor alone: The 56-69-year group was small, and its depth increase did not reach significance, likely because of low power. Spike-specific TCR breadth and depth rose significantly after two AZD1222 doses compared with day 0 and with MenACWY recipients. Because no samples from the day 14 peak response were available, repertoires could be characterized only after the peak T cell response. Conclusions about previously exposed vaccinees are limited, since just a handful of AZD1222 recipients were seropositive for SARS-CoV-2 at baseline. Nearly half of unique spike-specific TCRs reportedly recognized epitopes outside regions mutated in the B.1.351 and B.1.1.7 variants. Participants were mostly white British and included more females than males, and it was suggested by the authors that clonal diversity may have been underestimated. Vaccine-associated CD4 TCRs spanned the whole spike protein, with dominant responses in regions 160-218 and 743-854.

Via the germline V gene (reference sequence), CDR1 is SEHNR and CDR2 FQNEAQ. The V end gives up 1 base and the J end 8 bases, leaving 3 bases in the junction not matched to a gene. The CDR3 covers 13 residues, taking in both the cysteine and the phenylalanine. The read is trimmed to its CDR3 DNA, 39 bases read in frame from base 1. The CDR3 regions of human TCRbeta chains were subjected to immunosequencing. The original methods were these. Repertoire TCRs were matched against a reference library of SARS-CoV-2-specific TCRs generated with the MIRA antigen-specificity platform. Breadth was defined as the fraction of unique TCRs that were SARS-CoV-2-associated, and depth was defined as the fraction of total T cells that were SARS-CoV-2-associated. Using the MIRA data, each spike-specific TCR was assigned both to the spike region to which the TCR was reactive and to a CD4 or CD8 class. Log10-transformed breadth and depth values were compared by one-way ANOVA with Sidak's multiple comparisons tests. TCRdb stores this immuneACCESS table with in-frame sequences only. Part of the clones is absent; in the studies checked, under half of the shortfall reflects unresolved V genes, and no reason is known for the rest. That table is the source of V, J and clone size, and D and trimming were worked out from the DNA. The sample table shows about 140,000 clones, and about 86% are seen once. The ten most abundant clones make up approximately 3.5% of the sample.

The time point label corresponds to: baseline before first vaccination. The vaccinee samples were drawn from two UK trials, COV001 and COV002, one of which was a single-blind randomized controlled phase 2/3 trial testing AZD1222 (ChAdOx1 nCoV-19) in healthy adults. For TCRbeta chain sequencing, PBMC samples were collected from trial participants at day 0 and at day 28 after the second dose. This clone was recorded a few times. Its cognate antigen has yet to be identified. No much larger clonotype is one base removed from it; base qualities were not supplied. The chain is encoded by TRBV7-9 joined to TRBJ1-1; 8 bases in between match TRBD1. The source was peripheral blood, collected on day 0 of AZD1222 vaccination. This sequence originates from an adult in good health. The CDR3 corresponds to CASSLDRGGEAFF. The bases read TGTGCCAGCAGCTTAGACAGGGGGGGCGAAGCTTTCTTT.